In its sample, the clone carrying this TCR beta chain was seen once. This specimen belongs to a study of T-cell reconstitution after alpha-beta-depleted transplantation in children. Germline V gene lookup returns CDR1 SGHRS and CDR2 YFSETQ. The ends lost 0 bases at V and 6 bases at J; junction bases unmatched: 0. The CDR3 consists of 12 residues. Unique molecular identifiers were used to barcode this TCRbeta library. TCRdb processed the PCR reads anew with MiXCR; each CDR3 protein has one entry. The profile shows hundreds of thousands of distinct CDR3 sequences, 12% of them singletons. V and J are TRBV5-1 and TRBJ2-7; 7 nucleotides match TRBD1. This specimen was PBMCs from the stem cell graft donor, taken from the stem cell graft. The clonotype comes from a human donor who donated a stem cell graft to a child with acute lymphoblastic leukemia. CDR3 residues: CASSLGDSEQYF. Here the CDR3 DNA reads TGCGCCAGCAGCTTGGGGGACAGCGAGCAGTACTTC.